The present TCR beta chain was sequenced within a study of tissue T cells after allogeneic stem cell transplantation. Findings of the study overall: The study did not identify alloreactive or antigen-specific tissue TCRs, and some clones might be persisting host cells.

As for time point: mouse harvest day 7 after allogeneic transplant. Tail vein injection delivered 10^7 T-cell-depleted bone marrow cells and 10^6 splenic CD5+ T cells. V shed 0 bases, J shed 2 bases, and the junction held 4 bases outside the gene matches. CDR1 NSQYPW and CDR2 LRSPGD come from the germline V gene (reference sequence). This CDR3 has 16 amino acids. As to this clone: Its cognate antigen is unknown. All gene names here are mouse names. The sequence runs out 1 residue before the end of the CDR3; the remainder is reconstructed from the germline J gene.

Some clones are missing from TCRdb's copy, which holds only in-frame ones; the method was immunoSEQ multiplex PCR. The sample includes about 6,600 clones, around 43% of them seen just once. The chain employs TRBV1 and TRBJ2-1, with 7 bases fitting TRBD2. The receptor's source is a female BALB/c mouse given C57BL/6 T cells with graft-versus-host disease after an allogeneic hematopoietic cell transplant. The sample was lymph node tissue. CDR3 residues: CTCSADLGEDYAEQFF. CDR3 bases read: TGCACCTGCAGTGCAGATCTGGGGGAGGACTATGCTGAGCAGTTC.